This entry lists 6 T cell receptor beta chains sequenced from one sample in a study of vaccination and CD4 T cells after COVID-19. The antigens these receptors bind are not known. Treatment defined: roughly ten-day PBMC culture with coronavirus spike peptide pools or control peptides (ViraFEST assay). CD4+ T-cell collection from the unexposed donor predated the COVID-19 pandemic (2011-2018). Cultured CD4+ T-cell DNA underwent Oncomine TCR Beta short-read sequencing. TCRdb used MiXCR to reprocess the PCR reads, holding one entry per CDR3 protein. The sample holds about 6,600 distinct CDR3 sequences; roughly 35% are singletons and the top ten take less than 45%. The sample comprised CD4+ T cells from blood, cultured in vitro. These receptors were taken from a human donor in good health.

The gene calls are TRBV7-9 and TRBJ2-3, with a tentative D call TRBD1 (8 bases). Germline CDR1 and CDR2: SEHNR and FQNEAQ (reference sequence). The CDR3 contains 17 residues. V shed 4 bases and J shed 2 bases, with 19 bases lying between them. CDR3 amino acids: CASSSTTGAGATDTQYF. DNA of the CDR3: TGTGCCAGCAGCTCCACGACAGGGGCGGGGGCCACAGATACGCAGTATTTT.

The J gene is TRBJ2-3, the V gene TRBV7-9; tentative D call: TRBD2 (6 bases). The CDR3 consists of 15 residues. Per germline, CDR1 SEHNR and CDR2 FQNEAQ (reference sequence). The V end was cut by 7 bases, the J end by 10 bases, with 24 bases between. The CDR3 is CASTPRDWGVEAQYF. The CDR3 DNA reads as TGTGCCAGCACCCCCCGGGACTGGGGTGTGGAGGCGCAGTATTTT.

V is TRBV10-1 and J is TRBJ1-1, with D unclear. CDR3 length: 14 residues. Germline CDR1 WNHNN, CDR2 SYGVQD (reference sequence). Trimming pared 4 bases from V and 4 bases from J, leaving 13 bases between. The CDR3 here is CASSVEKGGTEAFF. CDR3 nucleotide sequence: TGCGCCAGCAGTGTAGAAAAGGGAGGCACTGAAGCTTTCTTT.

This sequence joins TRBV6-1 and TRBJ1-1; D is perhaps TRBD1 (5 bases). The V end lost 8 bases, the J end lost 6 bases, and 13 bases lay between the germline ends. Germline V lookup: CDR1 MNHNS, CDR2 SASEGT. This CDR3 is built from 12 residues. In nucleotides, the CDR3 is TGTGCCAGCGTTAAGGGACTTCCTGAAGCTTTCTTT. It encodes CASVKGLPEAFF.

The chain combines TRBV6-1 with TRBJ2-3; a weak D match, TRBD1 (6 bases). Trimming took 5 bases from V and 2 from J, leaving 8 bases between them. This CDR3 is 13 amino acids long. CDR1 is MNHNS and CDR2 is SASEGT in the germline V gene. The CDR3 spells CASSRQVTDTQYF. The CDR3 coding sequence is TGTGCCAGCAGTCGACAGGTCACAGATACGCAGTATTTT.

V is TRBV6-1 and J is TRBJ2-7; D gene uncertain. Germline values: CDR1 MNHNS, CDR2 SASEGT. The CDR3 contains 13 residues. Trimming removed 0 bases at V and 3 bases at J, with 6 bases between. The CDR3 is CASSEAISYEQYF. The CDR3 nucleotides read TGTGCCAGCAGTGAAGCGATCAGCTACGAGCAGTACTTC.